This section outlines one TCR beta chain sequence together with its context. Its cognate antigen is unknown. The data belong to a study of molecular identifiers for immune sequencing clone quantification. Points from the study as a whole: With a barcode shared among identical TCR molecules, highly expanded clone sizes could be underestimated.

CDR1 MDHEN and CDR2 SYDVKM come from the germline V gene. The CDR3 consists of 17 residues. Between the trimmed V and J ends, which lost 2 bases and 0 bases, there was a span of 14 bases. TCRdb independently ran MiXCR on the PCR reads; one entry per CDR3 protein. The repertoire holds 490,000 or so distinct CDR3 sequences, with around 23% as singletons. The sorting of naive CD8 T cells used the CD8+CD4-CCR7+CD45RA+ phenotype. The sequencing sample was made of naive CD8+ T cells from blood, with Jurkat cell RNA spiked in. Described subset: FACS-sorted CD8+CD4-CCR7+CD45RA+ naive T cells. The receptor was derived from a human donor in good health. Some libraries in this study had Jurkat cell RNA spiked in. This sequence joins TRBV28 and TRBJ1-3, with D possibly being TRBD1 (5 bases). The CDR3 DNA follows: TGTGCCAGCAGTTTAGTGTGGGGGACGGTCTCTGGAAACACCATATATTTT. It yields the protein CASSLVWGTVSGNTIYF.